Each of the 19 T cell receptor beta chains below was sequenced from the same sample in a study of cytomegalovirus exposure and HLA in healthy donors. The PCR had 60 Vbeta and 13 Jbeta primers. Profiled with immunoSEQ multiplex PCR; TCRdb holds only in-frame clones, not every one. Altogether over 150,000 clones are present, roughly 77% being singletons, with the ten largest covering 1%. The specimen sequenced was PBMCs. These TCRs come from a woman in her forties or fifties in good health and CMV-seropositive.

Of note for this clone: Distinct nucleotide sequences in the sample also encode this CDR3. V usage is TRBV7-8 and J usage is TRBJ2-7; D unclear. Trimming took off 5 bases at V and 2 bases at J, with 19 bases between the two ends. The CDR3 loop spans 16 amino acids. The V gene's germline CDR1 is SGHVS and CDR2 FQNEAQ. CDR3 amino acids: CASSPLVAGLPYEQYF. The CDR3 region has the DNA TGTGCCAGCAGCCCATTAGTTGCAGGATTACCCTACGAGCAGTACTTC.

The rearrangement joins TRBV5-1 to TRBJ2-2; weak D call: TRBD1 (5 bases). The germline V gene has CDR1 SGHRS and CDR2 YFSETQ. The CDR3 runs to 15 residues. V shed 4 bases and J shed 7 bases, with 17 bases lying between them. CDR3 amino acids: CASSPPGNWGGELFF. In nucleotides, the CDR3 is TGCGCCAGCAGCCCTCCAGGGAATTGGGGCGGGGAGCTGTTTTTT.

The chain employs TRBV7-8 and TRBJ1-2, with D possibly being TRBD1 (6 bases). Per the germline V gene, CDR1 is SGHVS and CDR2 is FQNEAQ. V gave up 4 bases and J gave up 4 bases, with 10 bases separating them. The CDR3 length is 13 residues. This CDR3 reads CASSSDRSYGYTF. CDR3 DNA: TGTGCCAGCAGCTCGGACAGATCCTATGGCTACACCTTC.

The chain carries TRBV28 and TRBJ1-5; the match to TRBD1 covers 7 bases. The CDR3 extends over 12 amino acids. The V gene's germline CDR1 is MDHEN and CDR2 SYDVKM. The V and J ends lost 7 bases and 6 bases, in that order; junction bases with no gene match: 3. The CDR3 spells CASKEGAQPQHF. CDR3 sequence (DNA): TGTGCCAGCAAAGAGGGGGCTCAGCCCCAGCATTTT.

CDR3 sequence (DNA): TGTGCCAGCAGCGACATGGACTCGAGGGATACGCAGTATTTT. Its protein product is CASSDMDSRDTQYF. J is TRBJ2-3 and V is TRBV11-3, with a tentative D call TRBD2 (5 bases). CDR3 length: 14 residues. V was shortened by 5 bases and J by 6 bases, with 15 bases between the two germline ends. Germline assignment: CDR1 SGHNT and CDR2 YENEEA.

In its sample, this clone was seen once. Mismatch with germline at one junction end may stem from a read error. J is TRBJ2-7 and V is TRBV6-5, with 15 bases matching TRBD2. CDR3 length: 14 amino acids. Germline V gene data show CDR1 as MNHEY and CDR2 as SVGAGI. CDR3 DNA: TGTGCCAGCAGTTTGGGACTAGCGGGGGGCTCTAGGACCTTC. Translated, it gives CASSLGLAGGSRTF.

This clone was found once. The rearrangement uses TRBV2 and TRBJ1-1; 10 bases match TRBD1. Trimming at V came to 4 bases and at J to 4 bases, leaving 3 bases not matched to a gene. CDR1 is SNHLY, CDR2 FYNNEI, per germline. This CDR3 has 14 residues. The CDR3 coding sequence is TGTGCCAGCAGTGGACAGGGGGCCGGCACTGAAGCTTTCTTT. Translated: CASSGQGAGTEAFF.

The chain is built from TRBV9 and TRBJ1-2; D is undetermined. Germline V CDR1 and CDR2: SGDLS, YYNGEE. The CDR3 has 14 residues. The ends were cut back, 2 bases at V and 5 bases at J, with 13 bases in the middle. The CDR3: CASSVDGDDYGYTF. The CDR3 coding sequence is TGTGCCAGCAGCGTTGATGGAGACGATTATGGCTACACCTTC.

In DNA, the CDR3 is TGTGCCAGCAGTGCCGACCGACAGGGGGCCGAGCAGTACTTC. It is translated as CASSADRQGAEQYF. This chain joins TRBV6-5 and TRBJ2-7; 10 bases map to TRBD1. The V gene's germline CDR1 is MNHEY and CDR2 SVGAGI. This CDR3 comprises 14 residues. J gave up 6 bases and V 5 bases, and 7 bases lay outside the gene matches.

In regard to this clone: The junction and the germline gene differ at one end; a read error may be behind it. This rearrangement joins TRBV28 to TRBJ1-2; TRBD1 might be the D (6 bases). The CDR3 sequence is 12 residues long. Germline V gives CDR1 MDHEN, CDR2 SYDVKM. The CDR3: CASSLSGRAQGF. The CDR3 DNA sequence: TGTGCCAGCAGTTTATCCGGTCGGGCACAGGGATTC.

V gene TRBV27 combines with J gene TRBJ2-7; 7 bases are a match to TRBD1. V lost 3 bases and J lost 5; bases outside the gene matches: 7. This CDR3 comprises 14 residues. Germline assignment: CDR1 MNHEY and CDR2 SMNVEV (reference sequence). The CDR3 reads CASSLGTAGDEQYF. The DNA of the CDR3 is TGTGCCAGCAGTTTGGGGACAGCTGGAGACGAGCAGTACTTC.

J is TRBJ1-1 and V is TRBV18, with D possibly matching TRBD1 (5 bases). V lost 2 bases and J 5 bases, leaving 9 bases between the germline ends. The CDR3 has 13 amino acids. From germline, CDR1 is KGHSH and CDR2 LQKENI. The CDR3 coding sequence is TGTGCCAGCTCACCAATCCAGGGAACTGAAGCTTTCTTT. Translating it yields CASSPIQGTEAFF.

A single count supports this clone. V is TRBV14 and J is TRBJ1-1, with TRBD1 matching over 11 bases. Germline assignment: CDR1 SGHDN and CDR2 FVKESK. There are 15 residues in the CDR3. Trimming took 1 base from V and 4 from J; bases not matched to a gene: 2. Written as DNA, the CDR3 is TGTGCCAGCAGCCAAGCCGGGACAGGGGGCACTGAAGCTTTCTTT. Its protein is CASSQAGTGGTEAFF.

The V and J genes are TRBV27 and TRBJ1-6; 8 positions agree with TRBD1. CDR3 size: 14 residues. Germline assignment: CDR1 MNHEY and CDR2 SMNVEV (reference sequence). With V trimmed by 6 bases and J by 7 bases, 5 bases remained unmatched. The CDR3 region has the DNA TGTGCCAGCAGAGAGGACAGGGTCAATTCACCCCTCCACTTT. This encodes CASREDRVNSPLHF.

V is TRBV7-6 and J is TRBJ2-1; tentatively, D is TRBD1 (6 bases). The V gene lost 1 base and the J gene lost 1 base, with 14 bases spanning the gap. CDR1 is SGHVS, CDR2 FNYEAQ, per germline. This CDR3 has 17 residues. The CDR3, as DNA: TGTGCCAGCAGCTTAGTACGGGCCGGACAGTCCTACAATGAGCAGTTCTTC. Translating gives CASSLVRAGQSYNEQFF.

This clone was seen a single time. One junction end does not reproduce the germline sequence, and a read error may be involved. CDR3 coding DNA: TGTGCTAGCAGCTTAGGGGGTCTCGCCGGGGTGGGAGAGACCCAGTACTTC. As protein: CASSLGGLAGVGETQYF. The chain links TRBV7-7 to TRBJ2-5; perhaps TRBD1 as D (6 bases). CDR1 SSHAT and CDR2 FNYEAQ come from the germline V gene (reference sequence). The CDR3 is 17 amino acids.

There are a few counts of this clone. The CDR3 region is CASSTTGQGKTNTEAFF. Here the CDR3 DNA reads TGTGCCAGTAGTACCACGGGACAGGGTAAGACTAACACTGAAGCTTTCTTT. The V gene is TRBV19, the J gene TRBJ1-1; 9 nucleotides align to TRBD1. CDR1 and CDR2 from the germline V gene are LNHDA and SQIVND (reference sequence). The CDR3 totals 17 residues. Trimming cost V 4 bases and J 2 bases; bases outside gene matches: 11. Complete variable domain (other parts from reference TRBV19 and TRBJ1-1): DGGITQSPKYLFRKEGQNVTLSCEQNLNHDAMYWYRQDPGQGLRLIYYSQIVNDFQKGDIAEGYSVSREKKESFPLTVTSAQKNPTAFYLCASSTTGQGKTNTEAFFGQGTRLTVV.

About this clone: The junction differs from germline at one of its ends, possibly a read error. The chain joins TRBV7-7 to TRBJ2-5; 9 bases are a match to TRBD1. The CDR3 has 15 amino acids. Germline loops: CDR1 SSHAT, CDR2 FNYEAQ (reference sequence). The CDR3 bases are TGTGCTAGCAGCAAAGACAGGGGGTTTGTAGAGACCCAGTACTTC. Residues: CASSKDRGFVETQYF.

V gene TRBV27 combines with J gene TRBJ1-2, with 8 bases identical to TRBD1. The V gene's germline CDR1 is MNHEY and CDR2 SMNVEV (reference sequence). J gave up 6 bases and V 7 bases, and 7 bases lay outside the gene matches. The CDR3 spans 13 residues. The CDR3 DNA is TGTGCCAGCACCCGGACAGGGCTCCATGGCTACACCTTC. As protein: CASTRTGLHGYTF.